This T cell receptor beta chain emerged from a study of Tregs in tolerant kidney transplant recipients. Findings and caveats of the study: The small number of patients limits these findings pending further validation. Activated donor B cell expansion appeared to reveal the most relevant donor-specific TCRbeta repertoire.

Deletions cut 4 bases from V and 0 bases from J, with 19 bases between. Germline V gives CDR1 SQVTM, CDR2 ANQGSEA. This CDR3 contains 18 residues. Unstimulated regulatory T cells (CD4+CD25+CD127-), CD4+CD25- non-regulatory cells, CD4 and CD8 cells were FACS-sorted from thawed PBMCs. Method: immunoSEQ multiplex PCR; TCRdb's copy keeps in-frame clones and lacks some. The sample lists 90,000 to 150,000 clones, roughly nine tenths occurring once. On this clone itself: Its antigen is still unknown.

The clonotype originates from a human donor in good health. The rearrangement joins TRBV29-1 to TRBJ2-6; TRBD1 is a possible D gene (5 bases). The sample comprised CD4+ T cells from blood. The CDR3 is CSVVAGPTLSSGANVLTF. For the CDR3, the DNA is TGCAGCGTTGTGGCAGGGCCAACCTTAAGCTCTGGGGCCAACGTCCTGACTTTC. Complete variable domain (other parts from reference TRBV29-1 and TRBJ2-6): SAVISQKPSRDICQRGTSLTIQCQVDSQVTMMFWYRQQPGQSLTLIATANQGSEATYESGFVIDKFPISRPNLTFSTLTVSNMSPEDSSIYLCSVVAGPTLSSGANVLTFGAGSRLTVL.